This entry lists 14 T cell receptor beta chains sequenced from one sample in a study of cytomegalovirus exposure and HLA in healthy donors. With 60 Vbeta and 13 Jbeta primers, the PCR was carried out. Assay used: immunoSEQ multiplex PCR; TCRdb lists only in-frame clones, some missing. This table has around 85,000 clones, over 65% appearing once. The sequenced sample consisted of PBMCs. Receptor source: a man younger than 45 in good health and CMV-seropositive.

The chain recombines TRBV5-1 with TRBJ2-3, with 8 nucleotides matching TRBD1. The CDR3 is 12 residues long. Germline loops: CDR1 SGHRS, CDR2 YFSETQ. J was trimmed by 11 bases and V by 6 bases; bases with no gene match: 8. The CDR3 loop is CASTLDRGKQYF. CDR3 coding DNA: TGCGCCAGCACCCTCGACAGGGGTAAGCAGTATTTT.

The chain is built from TRBV10-3 and TRBJ2-2; weak D call: TRBD2 (5 bases). V lost 8 bases and J lost 2, with 12 bases in between. The germline CDR1 and CDR2 sequences are ENHRY and SYGVKD. The CDR3 runs to 14 residues. DNA of the CDR3: TGTGCCATCGAAAACGAGGGTAACACCGGGGAGCTGTTTTTT. Amino acids: CAIENEGNTGELFF.

The V call is TRBV6-6, the J call TRBJ2-5; 8 nucleotides line up with TRBD1. Germline loops: CDR1 MNHNY, CDR2 SVGAGI (reference sequence). V lost 6 bases to trimming and J lost 2 bases; unmatched junction nucleotides: 8. The CDR3 runs to 15 residues. The CDR3 loop is CASSLGQVIQETQYF. Written as DNA, the CDR3 is TGTGCCAGCAGCCTGGGACAGGTTATACAAGAGACCCAGTACTTC.

The chain links TRBV7-9 to TRBJ2-3; D gene uncertain. The V and J ends lost 6 bases and 1 base respectively, with 8 bases between them. Germline V lookup: CDR1 SEHNR, CDR2 FQNEAQ (reference sequence). The CDR3 spans 13 residues. The CDR3: CASSFQGTDTQYF. The CDR3 DNA reads TGTGCCAGCAGTTTTCAGGGCACAGATACGCAGTATTTT. The whole variable domain, remainder taken from reference TRBV7-9 and TRBJ2-3, is DTGVSQNPRHKITKRGQNVTFRCDPISEHNRLYWYRQTLGQGPEFLTYFQNEAQLEKSRLLSDRFSAERPKGSFSTLEIQRTEQGDSAMYLCASSFQGTDTQYFGPGTRLTVL.

V usage is TRBV20-1 and J usage is TRBJ2-5, with unresolved D. The CDR3 extends over 11 amino acids. V shed 4 bases and J shed 5 bases, with 8 bases lying between them. CDR1 is DFQATT and CDR2 is SNEGSKA in the germline V gene (reference sequence). Here the CDR3 DNA reads TGCAGTGCTACCCTTGGCGAGACCCAGTACTTC. It specifies CSATLGETQYF.

The rearrangement uses TRBV7-9 and TRBJ2-3, with TRBD2 identical over 10 bases. The germline CDR1 and CDR2 sequences are SEHNR and FQNEAQ (reference sequence). The J segment lost 10 bases and the V segment lost 5 bases, leaving 12 bases of the junction unmatched. The CDR3 contains 15 residues. CDR3 residues: CASSRPGTSALPQYF. The CDR3 DNA reads as TGTGCCAGCAGCCGTCCCGGGACTAGCGCCCTACCGCAGTATTTT.

The chain links TRBV4-3 to TRBJ2-5; perhaps TRBD2 as D (5 bases). Trimming cost V 5 bases and J 4 bases, with 11 bases left between them. Germline CDR1 LGHNA, CDR2 YSLEER. This CDR3 is built from 13 residues. CDR3 loop: CASSWRVGETQYF. The CDR3, as DNA: TGCGCCAGCAGCTGGCGGGTAGGAGAGACCCAGTACTTC.

V and J are TRBV19 and TRBJ2-2; the D gene is possibly TRBD2 (6 bases). CDR1 and CDR2 (germline): LNHDA, SQIVND (reference sequence). V lost 6 bases and J lost 5, with 16 bases in between. The CDR3 is 15 residues long. CDR3 in amino acids: CASRPAGSATGELFF. In DNA form, the CDR3 reads TGTGCCAGTAGACCGGCGGGGAGCGCGACCGGGGAGCTGTTTTTT. The entire variable domain, with the rest obtained from reference TRBV19 and TRBJ2-2, is as follows: DGGITQSPKYLFRKEGQNVTLSCEQNLNHDAMYWYRQDPGQGLRLIYYSQIVNDFQKGDIAEGYSVSREKKESFPLTVTSAQKNPTAFYLCASRPAGSATGELFFGEGSRLTVL.

This clone appeared a few times. The chain combines TRBV11-3 with TRBJ1-3, with D uncertain. V dropped 5 bases and J dropped 4 bases, with 9 bases sitting between them. The CDR3 spans 13 residues. Germline assignment: CDR1 SGHNT and CDR2 YENEEA. The CDR3 DNA reads TGTGCCAGCAGCACTAGCAGAGGAAACACCATATATTTT. It yields the protein CASSTSRGNTIYF.

The genes are TRBV7-9 and TRBJ1-4; no clear D. The V end lost 2 bases, the J end lost 7 bases, and 11 bases lay between the germline ends. From germline, CDR1 is SEHNR and CDR2 FQNEAQ (reference sequence). The CDR3 covers 14 residues. The CDR3 bases are TGTGCCAGCAGCTTAAGTGAAGCGAGTGAAAAACTGTTTTTT. It specifies CASSLSEASEKLFF.

This chain joins TRBV6-5 and TRBJ2-1, with 9 bases aligning to TRBD1. The trim removed 6 bases at V and 8 bases at J, leaving 2 bases unmatched. Germline lookup yields CDR1 MNHEY and CDR2 SVGAGI. This CDR3 spans 12 amino acids. The CDR3 nucleotides are TGTGCCAGCAGCAGGACAGGGGATGAGCAGTTCTTC. It encodes CASSRTGDEQFF.

This clone was counted a few times. V and J are TRBV9 and TRBJ2-1; the match to TRBD2 covers 10 bases. V lost 2 bases to trimming and J lost 8 bases; unmatched junction nucleotides: 7. Per germline, CDR1 SGDLS and CDR2 YYNGEE. This CDR3 spans 15 amino acids. CDR3 in amino acids: CASSVSGGPSDEQFF. CDR3 DNA: TGTGCCAGCAGCGTTAGCGGGGGGCCGTCGGATGAGCAGTTCTTC. Using reference TRBV9 and TRBJ2-1 for the parts outside the CDR3, the full variable domain is DSGVTQTPKHLITATGQRVTLRCSPRSGDLSVYWYQQSLDQGLQFLIQYYNGEERAKGNILERFSAQQFPDLHSELNLSSLELGDSALYFCASSVSGGPSDEQFFGPGTRLTVL.

This chain joins TRBV19 and TRBJ1-1; TRBD1 matches 10 bases. The germline CDR1 and CDR2 sequences are LNHDA and SQIVND (reference sequence). CDR3 length equals 14 residues. V lost 1 base and J lost 6; bases outside the gene matches: 2. CDR3 residues: CASSIAGQGSEAFF. DNA of the CDR3: TGTGCCAGTAGTATAGCGGGACAGGGGTCTGAAGCTTTCTTT.

As for this clone: The identical CDR3 is also encoded by other nucleotide sequences in the sample. The chain carries TRBV7-9 and TRBJ2-6; 10 bases are a match to TRBD1. V was pared by 1 base and J by 0 bases, with 3 bases of the junction left unmatched. The CDR3 is made up of 18 amino acids. Germline CDR1 and CDR2: SEHNR and FQNEAQ (reference sequence). The CDR3 sequence: CASSLGTGGNSGANVLTF. CDR3 bases: TGTGCCAGCAGCTTAGGGACAGGGGGAAACTCTGGGGCCAACGTCCTGACTTTC.